These 26 T cell receptor beta chains share one sample of origin, sequenced in a study of read filtering for tumor transcriptome and immune sequencing. This library used around 400 ng RNA and molecular barcoded adaptors spanning alpha/delta and beta/gamma chains. TCRdb independently ran MiXCR on the reads; one entry per CDR3 protein. The sample contains some 41,000 distinct CDR3 sequences, roughly 10% of which appear only once. Sequenced: a population of CD138-negative cells sorted from bone marrow. These receptors were taken from a donor aged 40 or over with multiple myeloma.

This clonotype was seen at least ten times. The rearrangement links TRBV11-3 to TRBJ2-1, with 8 bases aligning to TRBD1. The CDR3 covers 17 residues. Germline-derived CDR1 and CDR2 are SGHNT and YENEEA. V gave up 5 bases and J gave up 3 bases; unmatched junction bases: 12. The CDR3 loop is CASSPSGQGARYNEQFF. The CDR3, as DNA: TGTGCCAGCAGCCCCTCAGGACAGGGCGCGCGCTACAATGAGCAGTTCTTC.

This clonotype was counted at least ten times. This sequence joins TRBV18 and TRBJ2-1; no clear D. The germline V gene has CDR1 KGHSH and CDR2 LQKENI. Trimming took 0 bases from V and 2 from J, leaving 8 bases between them. The CDR3 consists of 15 residues. The CDR3 region has the DNA TGTGCCAGCTCACCACCTTTTATCACCTACAATGAGCAGTTCTTC. Translation gives CASSPPFITYNEQFF. Full variable domain (rest looked up from reference TRBV18 and TRBJ2-1): NAGVMQNPRHLVRRRGQEARLRCSPMKGHSHVYWYRQLPEEGLKFMVYLQKENIIDESGMPKERFSAEFPKEGPSILRIQQVVRGDSAAYFCASSPPFITYNEQFFGPGTRLTVL.

This clonotype appeared many times. The gene calls are TRBV19 and TRBJ2-1; perhaps TRBD1 as D (6 bases). The CDR3 spans 13 residues. V was shortened by 5 bases and J by 6 bases, with 11 bases between the two germline ends. Per the germline V gene, CDR1 is LNHDA and CDR2 is SQIVND (reference sequence). CDR3 region: CASSSGQSNEQFF. Here the CDR3 DNA reads TGTGCCAGTAGTTCCGGACAGTCCAATGAGCAGTTCTTC.

Ten or more counts support this clonotype. V and J are TRBV28 and TRBJ1-1; D gene unclear. Trimming cost V 2 bases and J 3 bases, with 13 bases left between them. Germline V gives CDR1 MDHEN, CDR2 SYDVKM. The CDR3 is made up of 15 amino acids. In nucleotides, the CDR3 is TGTGCCAGCAGTTTACTGGGTTCCAAGGACACTGAAGCTTTCTTT. The encoded protein is CASSLLGSKDTEAFF.

This clonotype was seen ten or more times. The rearrangement links TRBV6-1 to TRBJ1-1; TRBD1 might be the D (5 bases). The V and J ends lost 9 bases and 7 bases respectively, with 18 bases between them. CDR3 length: 13 residues. Germline V gene lookup returns CDR1 MNHNS and CDR2 SASEGT. The chain's CDR3 is CASGPAGGVEAFF. In DNA form, the CDR3 reads TGTGCCAGTGGTCCCGCCGGGGGTGTTGAAGCTTTCTTT.

This clonotype came up many times. DNA of the CDR3: TGTGCCAGCAGTGATTCCGGGGCGCGGGACCATTCACCCCTCCACTTT. This sequence encodes CASSDSGARDHSPLHF. The chain carries TRBV2 and TRBJ1-6; possibly TRBD1 for D (5 bases). Trimming took 3 bases from V and 8 from J, leaving 17 bases between them. The CDR3 totals 16 residues. Germline V gene lookup returns CDR1 SNHLY and CDR2 FYNNEI.

As concerns this clonotype: A single base is all that separates this from a far larger clone, so a read error is likely. The final CDR3 position lacks the conserved phenylalanine or tryptophan, pointing to a likely read error. V is TRBV6-5 and J is TRBJ2-1; D possibly corresponds to TRBD2 (5 bases). This CDR3 contains 13 residues. Germline-derived CDR1 and CDR2 are MNHEY and SVGAGI. The CDR3 here is CASSAGVGNEQFL. DNA for the CDR3: TGCGCCAGCAGTGCCGGGGTAGGCAATGAGCAGTTCTTA.

Concerning this clonotype: A much larger clone differs from this one at a single base, so this may be a read error. V and J are TRBV7-9 and TRBJ1-1; D may be TRBD1 (6 bases). The CDR3 spans 16 residues. CDR1 is SEHNR, CDR2 FQNEAQ, per germline (reference sequence). The CDR3 region has the DNA TGTGCCATCAGCTTAGAAGTCTTACAGGGTAAGGCTGAAGCTTTCTTT. It yields the protein CAISLEVLQGKAEAFF.

This chain uses TRBV7-2 with TRBJ1-1; D uncertain. Per germline, CDR1 SGHTA and CDR2 FQGNSA. CDR3 length equals 13 residues. V lost 8 bases and J lost 6, with 16 bases in between. CDR3 in DNA: TGTGCCAGCGCCGTCAATAGGGCCGCTGAAGCTTTCTTT. Translated, it gives CASAVNRAAEAFF.

This clonotype was counted ten times or more. The chain couples TRBV7-8 to TRBJ2-1, with 7 bases matching TRBD1. Trimming at V came to 5 bases and at J to 6 bases, leaving 10 bases not matched to a gene. CDR1 is SGHVS, CDR2 FQNEAQ, per germline. The CDR3 totals 15 residues. CDR3 sequence (DNA): TGTGCCAGCAGCCTCCCGGGACAGTCGTTCAATGAGCAGTTCTTC. It specifies CASSLPGQSFNEQFF.

This clonotype came up once. A clone one base away is much larger, so this may be a read error. The V call is TRBV7-2, the J call TRBJ2-2; no definite D call. The CDR3 loop spans 12 amino acids. Germline V CDR1 and CDR2: SGHTA, FQGNSA. The CDR3 DNA reads TGTGCCGGCAGCACCTATACCGGGGAGCTGTTTTTT. This gives the protein CAGSTYTGELFF. The whole variable domain, filled in from reference TRBV7-2 and TRBJ2-2, reads GAGVSQSPSNKVTEKGKDVELRCDPISGHTALYWYRQSLGQGLEFLIYFQGNSAPDKSGLPSDRFSAERTGGSVSTLTIQRTQQEDSAVYLCAGSTYTGELFFGEGSRLTVL.

This clonotype was seen ten or more times. V gene TRBV15 combines with J gene TRBJ2-1; D is ambiguous. Per germline, CDR1 LNHNV and CDR2 YYDKDF (reference sequence). This CDR3 is 14 amino acids long. V was trimmed by 0 bases and J by 5 bases, leaving 8 bases between them. CDR3 amino acids: CATSRDTGHNEQFF. In nucleotides, the CDR3 is TGTGCCACCAGCAGAGATACCGGGCACAATGAGCAGTTCTTC.

This clonotype showed up many times. The V gene is TRBV30, the J gene TRBJ2-3; D gene unclear. Looked up from germline, CDR1 is GTSNPN and CDR2 is SVGIG (reference sequence). The CDR3 is 14 residues long. V was pared by 3 bases and J by 6 bases, with 16 bases between. CDR3 region: CAWSATVSIDTQYF. CDR3 sequence (DNA): TGTGCCTGGAGCGCCACCGTCTCAATCGATACGCAGTATTTT.

In its sample, this clonotype was seen many times. The chain combines TRBV7-2 with TRBJ2-3, with D maybe TRBD1 (6 bases). Trimming stripped 1 base from V and 3 bases from J, with 8 bases between. CDR1 is SGHTA and CDR2 is FQGNSA in the germline V gene. This CDR3 is built from 14 residues. The CDR3 loop is CASSLGGRTDTQYF. In DNA, the CDR3 is TGTGCCAGCAGCTTAGGGGGGCGGACAGATACGCAGTATTTT. Together with reference TRBV7-2 and TRBJ2-3, the CDR3 gives the full variable domain: GAGVSQSPSNKVTEKGKDVELRCDPISGHTALYWYRQSLGQGLEFLIYFQGNSAPDKSGLPSDRFSAERTGGSVSTLTIQRTQQEDSAVYLCASSLGGRTDTQYFGPGTRLTVL.

A note on this clonotype: One end of the junction varies from germline; a read error may be responsible. V is TRBV7-2 and J is TRBJ2-2; D may match TRBD1 or TRBD2 (5 bases each). Germline V CDR1 and CDR2: SGHTA, FQGNSA. The length of the CDR3 is 14 residues. This CDR3 reads CASSVHVDTGELSF. The CDR3, as DNA: TGTGCCAGCAGCGTACACGTGGACACCGGGGAGCTGTCTTTT.

This clonotype occurred a few times. This may be a read error: a much more frequent sequence differs by one nucleotide. V usage is TRBV7-2 and J usage is TRBJ1-4; D not resolved. Germline lookup yields CDR1 SGHTA and CDR2 FQGNSA. The length of the CDR3 is 18 residues. The DNA of the CDR3 is TGTGCCAGCAGCTTTGTAGTGAGGGAAGTTCCTACTAATGAAGAACTGTTTTTT. Translating gives CASSFVVREVPTNEELFF.

This clonotype was counted at least ten times. This chain links TRBV7-3 with TRBJ1-1; 8 bases agree with TRBD1. CDR1 is SGHTA and CDR2 is FQGTGA in the germline V gene. CDR3 length equals 14 residues. Trimming took 4 bases from V and 4 from J; bases not matched to a gene: 5. CDR3 residues: CASSSGGGSTEAFF. The CDR3 coding sequence is TGTGCCAGCAGCTCAGGGGGCGGTAGCACTGAAGCTTTCTTT.

There are a few counts of this clonotype. Since a much larger clone is just one base distant, this may be a read error. The chain uses TRBV27 and TRBJ1-1; 7 bases line up with TRBD1. Looked up from germline, CDR1 is MNHEY and CDR2 is SMNVEV (reference sequence). After removal of 4 bases from V and 4 bases from J, the junction contained 12 bases not matched to a gene. The CDR3 consists of 16 residues. The CDR3 reads CASSSSRGAGGTEAFF. The CDR3, as DNA: TGTGCCAGCAGTTCATCGCGGGGGGCAGGGGGCACTGAAGCTTTCTTT.

The V and J genes are TRBV20-1 and TRBJ1-1, with D possibly TRBD1 on 5 matching bases. The V end lost 0 bases, the J end lost 7 bases, and 15 bases lay between the germline ends. Germline V CDR1 and CDR2: DFQATT, SNEGSKA (reference sequence). The CDR3 contains 14 residues. CDR3 nucleotide sequence: TGCAGTGCTAGAGATATTGGGACCACCCATGAAGCTTTCTTT. It specifies CSARDIGTTHEAFF.

This clonotype was counted at least ten times. The chain employs TRBV18 and TRBJ2-2, with 7 bases lining up with TRBD1. V lost 5 bases to trimming and J lost 2 bases; unmatched junction nucleotides: 5. Germline V lookup: CDR1 KGHSH, CDR2 LQKENI. The CDR3 covers 15 residues. In DNA, the CDR3 is TGTGCCAGCTCAAGAAGGACAGGAAACACCGGGGAGCTGTTTTTT. Translated: CASSRRTGNTGELFF.

At least ten counts were recorded for this clonotype. The genes are TRBV4-1 and TRBJ2-1; 7 bases are shared with TRBD1. Germline CDR1 and CDR2: MGHRA and YSYEKL. This CDR3 spans 17 amino acids. With V trimmed by 2 bases and J by 2 bases, 9 bases remained unmatched. CDR3 in amino acids: CASSQLPGTVAYNEQFF. CDR3 sequence (DNA): TGCGCCAGCAGCCAACTCCCCGGGACAGTGGCCTACAATGAGCAGTTCTTC.

The table lists this clonotype with many counts. The CDR3 loop is CASSVAGRETQYF. CDR3 bases: TGTGCCAGCAGCGTAGCCGGAAGGGAGACCCAGTACTTC. The rearrangement joins TRBV9 to TRBJ2-5; D gene ambiguous. V lost 0 bases and J 5 bases, leaving 8 bases between the germline ends. The CDR3 loop spans 13 amino acids. Looked up from germline, CDR1 is SGDLS and CDR2 is YYNGEE.

The CDR3 is CASSQPGDDEAFF. The CDR3 DNA follows: TGTGCCAGCAGCCAACCTGGGGATGATGAAGCTTTCTTT. The chain uses TRBV12-3 or TRBV12-4 and TRBJ1-1, with D uncertain. The CDR3 runs 13 residues. Trimming removed 6 bases at V and 7 bases at J, with 15 bases between.

This clonotype occurred many times. This rearrangement joins TRBV10-3 to TRBJ2-3; 9 nucleotides match TRBD1. The junction had 5 bases not matched to a gene; V was cut back by 10 bases and J by 3 bases. Germline lookup yields CDR1 ENHRY and CDR2 SYGVKD. CDR3 length: 13 amino acids. The CDR3 nucleotides read TGTGCCAGTACGGACAGGGGAACAGATACGCAGTATTTT. It yields the protein CASTDRGTDTQYF.

This clonotype was observed many times. The CDR3 loop is CASSLALAGGTDTQYF. CDR3 DNA sequence: TGTGCCAGCAGCTTAGCACTAGCGGGGGGAACAGATACGCAGTATTTT. This rearrangement joins TRBV7-8 to TRBJ2-3, with 12 bases matching TRBD2. Germline CDR1 is SGHVS and CDR2 is FQNEAQ. The J segment lost 3 bases and the V segment lost 0 bases, leaving 1 base of the junction unmatched. The CDR3 has 16 amino acids.

This clonotype has only a few counts. The CDR3 protein is CASGQVDNQPQHF. In DNA form, the CDR3 reads TGTGCCAGTGGACAGGTGGACAATCAGCCCCAGCATTTT. The chain joins TRBV19 to TRBJ1-5; 7 nucleotides agree with TRBD1. J lost 3 bases, V lost 8 bases, and 4 bases had no gene match. Germline V gives CDR1 LNHDA, CDR2 SQIVND (reference sequence). The CDR3 runs to 13 residues.